The present T cell receptor beta chain was sequenced within a study of cytomegalovirus exposure and HLA in healthy donors. Across the whole study: Within the Caucasian-associated ancestry cluster were approximately 77% of the roughly 430 genotyped donors. Study-level results: In a later analysis, about 17,000 TCR beta sequences were associated with HLA alleles at 0.05 false discovery rate. Later analysis placed DRB1 highest and HLA-C lowest in TCR association rates, which differed by HLA locus. A later analysis found that most CMV-associated TCR beta chains appeared HLA-restricted.

Details on this clone: Its antigen remains unknown.

Primers: 60 Vbeta forward and 13 Jbeta reverse. Here immunoSEQ multiplex PCR was the method, and the copy in TCRdb shows in-frame clones only, minus some. The sample includes fewer than 250,000 clones, around 84% of them seen just once. The CDR3 is made up of 16 amino acids. Trimming took 1 base from V and 6 from J; bases not matched to a gene: 7. Germline assignment: CDR1 LGHNA and CDR2 YNFKEQ. The TCR sequence derives from a woman between 18 and 29 years old in good health and CMV-seronegative. The rearrangement uses TRBV4-2 and TRBJ1-1, with 11 bases that match TRBD1. Material: PBMCs. CDR3 loop: CASSQAEDRGLSEAFF. DNA for the CDR3: TGTGCCAGCAGCCAAGCTGAGGACAGGGGGCTTTCTGAAGCTTTCTTT.